This entry lists 26 T cell receptor beta chains sequenced from one sample in a study of human CD4 T cells and Enterobacteriaceae. Memory CD4+ T cells were sorted as all CD4+ cells except CD45RA+CCR7+CD95- naive cells, over 95% pure. This table comes from immunoSEQ multiplex PCR, and its TCRdb copy is limited to in-frame clones, with some not included. The sample shows some 30,000 clones, approximately 82% of them seen only once. Sequenced material: memory CD4+ T cells from blood. The receptors come from a human donor in good health.

The rearrangement joins TRBV10-2 to TRBJ2-7, with 8 bases fitting TRBD2. Per germline, CDR1 WSHSY and CDR2 SAAADI. The CDR3 length is 13 residues. V shed 7 bases and J 5 bases; nucleotides not matched to a gene: 7. CDR3 loop: CASTSGGSNEQYF. The CDR3 nucleotides read TGCGCCAGCACCAGCGGGGGCTCGAACGAGCAGTACTTC.

This clone occurred a few times. V and J are TRBV9 and TRBJ1-1; the D is unclear. Germline CDR1 SGDLS, CDR2 YYNGEE. This CDR3 is 13 amino acids long. V was cut by 0 bases and J by 6 bases, with 9 bases left in between. CDR3 in amino acids: CASSVGGGPEAFF. CDR3 nucleotides: TGTGCCAGCAGCGTAGGCGGAGGCCCTGAAGCTTTCTTT.

The gene calls are TRBV6-6 and TRBJ1-4; no firm D call. The V gene's germline CDR1 is MNHNY and CDR2 SVGAGI (reference sequence). V shed 6 bases and J shed 0 bases, with 11 bases lying between them. The CDR3 sequence is 15 residues long. The CDR3 DNA sequence: TGTGCCAGCAGCTCCACTTCGGCAACTAATGAAAAACTGTTTTTT. It codes for CASSSTSATNEKLFF.

The V call is TRBV7-3, the J call TRBJ2-1, with a possible D match to TRBD2 (7 bases). The CDR3 runs to 15 residues. V was trimmed by 7 bases and J by 5 bases, leaving 18 bases between them. Germline V lookup: CDR1 SGHTA, CDR2 FQGTGA. CDR3 DNA: TGTGCCAGCACCCCAATGGGGGGGCTCAACAATGAGCAGTTCTTC. Translated: CASTPMGGLNNEQFF.

The chain combines TRBV30 with TRBJ2-1; D might be TRBD2 (5 bases). This CDR3 has 14 residues. CDR1 is GTSNPN and CDR2 is SVGIG in the germline V gene (reference sequence). Trimming left V 3 bases short and J 3 bases short, with 12 bases between. The chain's CDR3 is CAWRRSGFYNEQFF. For the CDR3, the DNA is TGTGCCTGGAGGAGGAGCGGCTTCTACAATGAGCAGTTCTTC.

V usage is TRBV6-5 and J usage is TRBJ2-1; TRBD1 matches 10 bases. V was clipped by 11 bases and J by 8 bases; unmatched bases: 3. This CDR3 is 11 amino acids long. The germline V gene encodes CDR1 MNHEY and CDR2 SVGAGI. Written as DNA, the CDR3 is TGTGCCGGCGGGACAGGGGATGAGCAGTTCTTC. Encoded protein: CAGGTGDEQFF.

The rearrangement joins TRBV7-3 to TRBJ2-1; 12 positions match TRBD2. The junction had 2 bases not matched to a gene; V was cut back by 3 bases and J by 5 bases. The length of the CDR3 is 15 residues. Germline CDR1 is SGHTA and CDR2 is FQGTGA. CDR3 loop: CASSFGLAGNNEQFF. CDR3 nucleotides: TGTGCCAGCAGCTTCGGACTAGCGGGAAACAATGAGCAGTTCTTC.

The V and J genes are TRBV5-1 and TRBJ2-3; 10 nucleotides line up with TRBD2. CDR3 length equals 16 residues. The germline CDR1 and CDR2 sequences are SGHRS and YFSETQ. The trim removed 6 bases at V and 2 bases at J, leaving 9 bases unmatched. The CDR3 nucleotides are TGCGCCAGCACGGTACAAGCGGGAGGGTACACAGATACGCAGTATTTT. Translating gives CASTVQAGGYTDTQYF.

This chain uses TRBV29-1 with TRBJ2-7; tentatively, D is TRBD1 (6 bases). This CDR3 is 15 amino acids long. The germline gives CDR1 SQVTM, CDR2 ANQGSEA. Trimming took 2 bases from V and 0 from J, leaving 14 bases between them. The CDR3: CSVEPPVGASYEQYF. For the CDR3, the DNA is TGCAGCGTTGAACCCCCTGTGGGGGCCTCCTACGAGCAGTACTTC.

The rearrangement uses TRBV7-3 and TRBJ2-5; possible D gene TRBD2, 5 bases. Trimming took off 2 bases at V and 1 base at J, with 11 bases between the two ends. Germline V gene lookup returns CDR1 SGHTA and CDR2 FQGTGA. The CDR3 totals 15 residues. The CDR3, as DNA: TGTGCCAGCAGCTTATCGAGCGGCTCCCAAGAGACCCAGTACTTC. This codes for CASSLSSGSQETQYF.

V is TRBV15 and J is TRBJ1-5; no reliable D call. Deletions cut 1 base from V and 4 bases from J, with 14 bases between. Germline assignment: CDR1 LNHNV and CDR2 YYDKDF (reference sequence). This CDR3 comprises 16 residues. The CDR3 loop is CATSRARTRSNQPQHF. The CDR3 bases are TGTGCCACCAGCAGAGCGCGTACCAGGTCGAATCAGCCCCAGCATTTT.

The chain is built from TRBV19 and TRBJ1-3; the D gene is possibly TRBD1 (5 bases). V was shortened by 6 bases and J by 2 bases, with 11 bases between the two germline ends. Germline V CDR1 and CDR2: LNHDA, SQIVND (reference sequence). CDR3 length: 14 amino acids. CDR3 coding DNA: TGTGCCAGTAGGAAATCAGGGACTGGAAACACCATATATTTT. Protein product: CASRKSGTGNTIYF. Together with reference TRBV19 and TRBJ1-3, the CDR3 gives the full variable domain: DGGITQSPKYLFRKEGQNVTLSCEQNLNHDAMYWYRQDPGQGLRLIYYSQIVNDFQKGDIAEGYSVSREKKESFPLTVTSAQKNPTAFYLCASRKSGTGNTIYFGEGSWLTVV.

The CDR3 nucleotides read TGTGCCAGCAGTGCAGAGACTAGCGGGACCCAGTTCTTC. Protein product: CASSAETSGTQFF. V gene TRBV6-1 combines with J gene TRBJ2-1; 11 positions agree with TRBD2. The CDR3 extends over 13 amino acids. Per germline, CDR1 MNHNS and CDR2 SASEGT. J was trimmed by 13 bases and V by 4 bases; bases with no gene match: 6.

The chain is built from TRBV28 and TRBJ1-2; the D gene is possibly TRBD1 (6 bases). The CDR3 is 15 residues long. Germline assignment: CDR1 MDHEN and CDR2 SYDVKM. The V gene lost 3 bases and the J gene lost 3 bases, with 14 bases spanning the gap. CDR3 sequence reads: CASSLGPTGYYGYTF. Written as DNA, the CDR3 is TGTGCCAGCAGTTTGGGACCCACAGGGTACTATGGCTACACCTTC.

The rearrangement links TRBV19 to TRBJ1-2; TRBD1 aligns across 9 bases. V gave up 0 bases and J gave up 4 bases; unmatched junction bases: 9. Germline V lookup: CDR1 LNHDA, CDR2 SQIVND (reference sequence). This CDR3 is 17 amino acids long. This CDR3 is CASSIDLGQGNLYGYTF. The CDR3 region has the DNA TGTGCCAGTAGTATAGATCTGGGACAGGGAAACCTCTATGGCTACACCTTC.

This chain uses TRBV2 with TRBJ1-5, with D maybe TRBD1 (5 bases). V shed 6 bases and J shed 0 bases, with 9 bases lying between them. The CDR3 runs to 14 residues. Germline V gene lookup returns CDR1 SNHLY and CDR2 FYNNEI. The CDR3 region has the DNA TGTGCCAGCAGCTCAGGGTATAGCAATCAGCCCCAGCATTTT. Its protein is CASSSGYSNQPQHF.

The chain links TRBV5-1 to TRBJ2-3, with D perhaps TRBD2 (6 bases). Germline V lookup: CDR1 SGHRS, CDR2 YFSETQ. With 0 bases removed from V and 3 bases from J, the gap between germline ends came to 14 bases. This CDR3 is built from 16 residues. The CDR3 spells CASSLERAGWTDTQYF. CDR3 in DNA: TGCGCCAGCAGCTTGGAGCGGGCAGGATGGACAGATACGCAGTATTTT.

The genes are TRBV6-5 and TRBJ1-2, with D possibly matching TRBD1 (5 bases). The V end was cut by 0 bases, the J end by 4 bases, with 12 bases between. The CDR3 runs to 15 residues. Germline V gene sequence: CDR1 MNHEY, CDR2 SVGAGI. CDR3 residues: CASSYSPRGGYGYTF. DNA for the CDR3: TGTGCCAGCAGTTACTCGCCTCGCGGGGGCTATGGCTACACCTTC.

J is TRBJ2-1 and V is TRBV5-1; TRBD1 matches 7 bases. This CDR3 is 16 amino acids long. CDR1 and CDR2 (germline): SGHRS, YFSETQ. The V segment lost 6 bases and the J segment 1 base; nucleotides outside the gene matches: 10. CDR3 coding DNA: TGCGCCAGCAAGGAAGGGGGCGGGTATTCCTACAATGAGCAGTTCTTC. Translating gives CASKEGGGYSYNEQFF.

This rearrangement joins TRBV9 to TRBJ2-3; D uncertain. The germline gives CDR1 SGDLS, CDR2 YYNGEE. V shed 0 bases and J shed 0 bases, with 8 bases lying between them. The CDR3 is made up of 15 amino acids. The CDR3 loop is CASSVGSFSTDTQYF. The CDR3 DNA follows: TGTGCCAGCAGCGTAGGAAGCTTTAGCACAGATACGCAGTATTTT.

DNA of the CDR3: TGCGCCAGCAGCTTGGAGGGGCCCACTGAAGCTTTCTTT. It encodes CASSLEGPTEAFF. This chain connects TRBV5-1 to TRBJ1-1; weak D call: TRBD1 (5 bases). This CDR3 comprises 13 residues. Trimming shortened V by 0 bases and J by 4 bases, and 7 bases separated the two germline ends. CDR1 SGHRS and CDR2 YFSETQ come from the germline V gene. The entire variable domain, with the rest obtained from reference TRBV5-1 and TRBJ1-1, is as follows: KAGVTQTPRYLIKTRGQQVTLSCSPISGHRSVSWYQQTPGQGLQFLFEYFSETQRNKGNFPGRFSGRQFSNSRSEMNVSTLELGDSALYLCASSLEGPTEAFFGQGTRLTVV.

CDR3 in amino acids: CASSPFRQNTGELFF. DNA of the CDR3: TGTGCCAGCAGCCCCTTTAGGCAGAACACCGGGGAGCTGTTTTTT. This sequence joins TRBV7-3 and TRBJ2-2; D is unresolved. The CDR3 extends over 15 amino acids. Germline assignment: CDR1 SGHTA and CDR2 FQGTGA. V lost 5 bases and J lost 1, with 11 bases in between.

The chain uses TRBV28 and TRBJ1-1, with TRBD1 as a possible D gene (6 bases). The CDR3 runs to 13 residues. The V gene's germline CDR1 is MDHEN and CDR2 SYDVKM. The CDR3, as DNA: TGTGCGGAATCAGGGGTGATGAACACTGAAGCTTTCTTT. It translates to CAESGVMNTEAFF.

The chain links TRBV7-9 to TRBJ1-4; a possible D gene is TRBD1 (5 bases). The germline V and J ends were trimmed by 0 bases and 7 bases, with 9 bases remaining between them. Germline loops: CDR1 SEHNR, CDR2 FQNEAQ (reference sequence). The CDR3 sequence is 14 residues long. As DNA, the CDR3 is TGTGCCAGCAGCTTAGCAGTGGGGGGTGAAAAACTGTTTTTT. This translates into CASSLAVGGEKLFF.

A note on this clone: The identical CDR3 is also encoded by other nucleotide sequences in the sample. V usage is TRBV27 and J usage is TRBJ2-1; 8 bases fit TRBD2. The CDR3 runs to 15 residues. J lost 1 base, V lost 4 bases, and 3 bases had no gene match. Germline V lookup: CDR1 MNHEY, CDR2 SMNVEV (reference sequence). In DNA, the CDR3 is TGTGCCAGCAGTTCAGCGGGAGATTCCTACAATGAGCAGTTCTTC. Residues: CASSSAGDSYNEQFF.

The chain links TRBV19 to TRBJ2-2; 7 bases agree with TRBD2. The CDR3 is 17 amino acids. Germline CDR1 and CDR2: LNHDA and SQIVND (reference sequence). Trimming took 7 bases from V and 1 from J; bases not matched to a gene: 12. For the CDR3, the DNA is TGTGCCAGTACCGTGGGGGGGTCCCACCTGAACACCGGGGAGCTGTTTTTT. It is translated as CASTVGGSHLNTGELFF.